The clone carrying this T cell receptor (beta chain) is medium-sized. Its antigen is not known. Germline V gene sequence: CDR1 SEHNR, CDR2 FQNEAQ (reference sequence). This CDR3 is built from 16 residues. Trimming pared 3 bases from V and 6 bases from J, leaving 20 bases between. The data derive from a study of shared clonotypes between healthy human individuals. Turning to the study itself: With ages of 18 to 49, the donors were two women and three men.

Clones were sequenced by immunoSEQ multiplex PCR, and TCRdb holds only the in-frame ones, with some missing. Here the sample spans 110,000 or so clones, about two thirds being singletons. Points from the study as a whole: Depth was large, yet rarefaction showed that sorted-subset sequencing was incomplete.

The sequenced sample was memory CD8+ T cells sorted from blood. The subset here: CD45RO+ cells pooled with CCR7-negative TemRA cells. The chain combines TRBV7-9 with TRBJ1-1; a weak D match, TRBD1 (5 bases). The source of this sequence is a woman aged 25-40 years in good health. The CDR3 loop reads CASSFVLGEGISEAFF. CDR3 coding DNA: TGTGCCAGCAGCTTCGTCCTGGGGGAGGGCATCTCTGAAGCTTTCTTT.